These T cell receptor beta chains were read from a single sample in a study of T cell responses to AZD1222 COVID-19 vaccine. Produced via immunoSEQ multiplex PCR; TCRdb's table is partial and in-frame only. The table shows 150,000 or so clones, with 94% occurring only once. Material: peripheral blood, obtained 28 days after the second AZD1222 dose. These TCRs come from an adult who received the AZD1222 COVID-19 vaccine. The CDR3 runs from the conserved cysteine through the conserved F or W.

CDR3 protein | J gene | V gene
CASRVTGSSGNTIYF | TRBJ1-3 | TRBV6-5
CASSLVDRHVTEAFF | TRBJ1-1 | TRBV5-1
CSVLAWDRNTEAFF | TRBJ1-1 | TRBV29-1
CASSLGVLPPYNEQFF | TRBJ2-1 | TRBV7-9
CASSHSGRRGEQYF | TRBJ2-7 | TRBV11-2
CASSQDLAKKGGYTF | TRBJ1-2 | TRBV3-1/TRBV3-2
CASRTGGTEAFF | TRBJ1-1 | TRBV6-5
CASSKRLDRGICQPQHF | TRBJ1-5 | TRBV21-1
CASSQGGGQREGHPPIILSYEQYF | TRBJ2-7 | TRBV3-1/TRBV3-2
CAWAGQGKNGYTF | TRBJ1-2 | TRBV30
CASSPQGTYGYTF | TRBJ1-2 | TRBV3-1/TRBV3-2
CAWTGTASSGNTIYF | TRBJ1-3 | TRBV30
CASSHRISSYEQYF | TRBJ2-7 | TRBV4-1
CAWNPQALASTEAFF | TRBJ1-1 | TRBV30
CASSGDRTNEKLFF | TRBJ1-4 | TRBV9
CASSPDRGHAYGYTF | TRBJ1-2 | TRBV2
CASSQADRIYGYTF | TRBJ1-2 | TRBV28
CASSFSLGTQYF | TRBJ2-5 | TRBV12-3/TRBV12-4
CAISVGQLLPLHQPQHF | TRBJ1-5 | TRBV10-3
CASSPPSGSESGELFF | TRBJ2-2 | TRBV5-1
CASKGVYNSPLHF | TRBJ1-6 | TRBV6-5
CASSRLIGGTSLYNEQFF | TRBJ2-1 | TRBV6-6
CASSPGRDNQPQHF | TRBJ1-5 | TRBV7-9
CASSNPTGAGNEKLFF | TRBJ1-4 | TRBV28
CSVEGPVAGAFDGYTF | TRBJ1-2 | TRBV29-1
CASSLASKTEAFF | TRBJ1-1 | TRBV7-2
CASSHLAGGGDEQFF | TRBJ2-1 | TRBV3-1/TRBV3-2
CASSQVSEGETEAFF | TRBJ1-1 | TRBV4-1
CASSIEGLEAFF | TRBJ1-1 | TRBV19
CATSDSSGGRRWQFF | TRBJ2-1 | TRBV24-1
CASSYISRGNTEAFF | TRBJ1-1 | TRBV6-5
CASSDRGDYGYTF | TRBJ1-2 | TRBV6-1
CASSLGTGIHGAKNIQYF | TRBJ2-4 | TRBV7-9
CASGLALAVYNEQFF | TRBJ2-1 | TRBV12-5
CASSLAGGDTQYF | TRBJ2-3 | TRBV11-1
CASSIQGLAGVNEQFF | TRBJ2-1 | TRBV19
CASRPTPYPKAFF | TRBJ1-1 | TRBV27